Below are 25 T cell receptor beta chains sequenced from a single sample in a study of cytomegalovirus exposure and HLA in healthy donors. PCR amplification relied on 60 Vbeta primers (plus 13 Jbeta primers). Assay: immunoSEQ multiplex PCR; the TCRdb copy retains only in-frame clones and omits some. The sample shows some 120,000 clones, under 85% of them seen only once. The sequencing input was PBMCs. The source of these receptors is a woman aged 50 to 65 in good health and CMV-seropositive.

Concerning this clone itself: The same CDR3 is also encoded by other DNA sequences in this sample. The J gene is TRBJ2-2, the V gene TRBV5-1; maybe TRBD1 (5 bases). CDR3 length equals 15 residues. Germline CDR1 SGHRS, CDR2 YFSETQ. V was clipped by 0 bases and J by 1 base, with 7 bases between them. The CDR3 sequence is CASSLGQMNTGELFF. The DNA for the CDR3 is TGCGCCAGCAGCTTGGGACAGATGAACACCGGGGAGCTGTTTTTT.

The chain links TRBV5-4 to TRBJ2-7; no definite D call. Germline CDR1 SGHNT, CDR2 YYREEE (reference sequence). The CDR3 is 13 amino acids. Trimming removed 3 bases from V and 0 bases from J, with 7 bases in between. The chain's CDR3 is CASSSGSSYEQYF. The DNA for the CDR3 is TGTGCCAGCAGCTCAGGATCCTCCTACGAGCAGTACTTC.

J is TRBJ2-7 and V is TRBV6-1; 9 bases agree with TRBD2. The germline V gene encodes CDR1 MNHNS and CDR2 SASEGT. The CDR3 is 15 residues long. The junction had 4 bases not matched to a gene; V was cut back by 4 bases and J by 0 bases. The CDR3 DNA follows: TGTGCCAGCAGTGTACTTAGCGGGGGCTCCTACGAGCAGTACTTC. This translates into CASSVLSGGSYEQYF.

In this sample, this clone turned up once. The chain couples TRBV4-2 to TRBJ2-1, with D uncertain. The V gene's germline CDR1 is LGHNA and CDR2 YNFKEQ. The V and J ends lost 0 bases and 4 bases respectively, with 10 bases between them. This CDR3 is built from 15 residues. The CDR3 spells CASSQDPVSYNEQFF. In DNA form, the CDR3 reads TGTGCCAGCAGCCAAGATCCGGTTTCTTACAATGAGCAGTTCTTC.

The genes are TRBV7-9 and TRBJ2-1; D is possibly TRBD1 (6 bases). CDR1 and CDR2 from the germline V gene are SEHNR and FQNEAQ (reference sequence). Trimming removed 5 bases from V and 0 bases from J, with 14 bases in between. CDR3 length: 16 amino acids. The CDR3 DNA reads as TGTGCCAGCAGCCCAAGAGGCAGGGGCTCCTACAATGAGCAGTTCTTC. It is translated as CASSPRGRGSYNEQFF.

This chain links TRBV19 with TRBJ1-3; no reliable D call. This CDR3 contains 15 residues. Looked up from germline, CDR1 is LNHDA and CDR2 is SQIVND (reference sequence). The germline V and J ends were trimmed by 7 bases and 1 base, with 14 bases remaining between them. As DNA, the CDR3 is TGTGCCAGTATAGGTTTACAGAGATCTGGAAACACCATATATTTT. Translated: CASIGLQRSGNTIYF.

This clone has at least ten counts. The genes are TRBV4-2 and TRBJ1-1; D gene ambiguous. CDR3 length equals 13 residues. With 8 bases removed from V and 4 bases from J, the gap between germline ends came to 14 bases. Germline-derived CDR1 and CDR2 are LGHNA and YNFKEQ. In DNA form, the CDR3 reads TGTGCCAGCGGAGAGGGTCGAGGCACTGAAGCTTTCTTT. It translates to CASGEGRGTEAFF.

The chain is built from TRBV29-1 and TRBJ2-4; tentative D call: TRBD1 (6 bases). Trimming stripped 7 bases from V and 10 bases from J, with 17 bases between. The CDR3 sequence is 12 residues long. Germline V gene data show CDR1 as SQVTM and CDR2 as ANQGSEA. CDR3 in DNA: TGCAGCGGGGCCCCAGGGGAAGGAATTCAGTACTTC. It translates to CSGAPGEGIQYF. The variable domain in full, completed from reference TRBV29-1 and TRBJ2-4, reads SAVISQKPSRDICQRGTSLTIQCQVDSQVTMMFWYRQQPGQSLTLIATANQGSEATYESGFVIDKFPISRPNLTFSTLTVSNMSPEDSSIYLCSGAPGEGIQYFGAGTRLSVL.

V and J are TRBV5-6 and TRBJ2-7; possible D gene TRBD2, 5 bases. Germline V lookup: CDR1 SGHDT, CDR2 YYEEEE. This CDR3 is built from 13 residues. V was cut by 1 base and J by 7 bases, with 12 bases left in between. CDR3 in amino acids: CASSLSPPGEQYF. CDR3 nucleotides: TGTGCCAGCAGCTTGTCCCCCCCGGGGGAGCAGTACTTC.

A remark on this clone: Distinct nucleotide sequences in the sample also encode this CDR3. This sequence joins TRBV2 and TRBJ1-1; D is perhaps TRBD1 (6 bases). Trimming cost V 3 bases and J 0 bases, with 8 bases left between them. Germline CDR1 reads SNHLY; CDR2 reads FYNNEI. The CDR3 spans 14 residues. Here the CDR3 reads CASSDHRVNTEAFF. In DNA form, the CDR3 reads TGTGCCAGCAGTGATCACAGGGTGAACACTGAAGCTTTCTTT.

J is TRBJ2-1 and V is TRBV9, with 15 nucleotides matching TRBD2. The CDR3 spans 17 residues. Trimming at V came to 4 bases and at J to 5 bases, leaving 7 bases not matched to a gene. Looked up from germline, CDR1 is SGDLS and CDR2 is YYNGEE. CDR3 loop: CASSSPGTSGGHNEQFF. The CDR3 DNA is TGTGCCAGCAGCTCTCCCGGGACTAGCGGGGGGCACAATGAGCAGTTCTTC.

This chain uses TRBV7-9 with TRBJ2-7; 9 nucleotides align to TRBD1. This CDR3 region has 14 residues. V was clipped by 4 bases and J by 5 bases; unmatched bases: 6. The germline gives CDR1 SEHNR, CDR2 FQNEAQ (reference sequence). The CDR3 DNA follows: TGTGCCAGCAGCTCCGGACAGGGGTGGCACGAGCAGTACTTC. Protein product: CASSSGQGWHEQYF.

V and J are TRBV4-1 and TRBJ1-1; no clear D. Germline CDR1 reads MGHRA; CDR2 reads YSYEKL. V was pared by 2 bases and J by 8 bases, with 12 bases between. The CDR3 covers 13 residues. The CDR3 DNA is TGCGCCAGCAGCCAACCTGCCCAGCGCGAAGCTTTCTTT. Translated, it gives CASSQPAQREAFF.

This chain links TRBV12-5 with TRBJ2-5; no clear D. Germline V CDR1 and CDR2: LGHNT, FRNRAP. Trimming removed 7 bases at V and 6 bases at J, with 9 bases between. This CDR3 is built from 11 residues. CDR3 in DNA: TGTGCTAGTGCCCTCCCCCAGACCCAGTACTTC. Its translation: CASALPQTQYF. Supplemented by reference TRBV12-5 and TRBJ2-5, the full variable domain reads DARVTQTPRHKVTEMGQEVTMRCQPILGHNTVFWYRQTMMQGLELLAYFRNRAPLDDSGMPKDRFSAEMPDATLATLKIQPSEPRDSAVYFCASALPQTQYFGPGTRLLVL.

The chain is built from TRBV29-1 and TRBJ2-3; 9 bases are a match to TRBD1. The CDR3 contains 14 residues. The V gene's germline CDR1 is SQVTM and CDR2 ANQGSEA. Unmatched junction bases numbered 9, after V lost 7 bases and J lost 4 bases. CDR3: CSAAGTGSPDTQYF. In DNA form, the CDR3 reads TGCAGCGCCGCCGGGACAGGGAGCCCAGATACGCAGTATTTT.

The chain joins TRBV30 to TRBJ2-7, with a tentative D call TRBD2 (6 bases). This CDR3 contains 14 residues. CDR1 is GTSNPN and CDR2 is SVGIG in the germline V gene (reference sequence). The V end lost 4 bases, the J end lost 4 bases, and 17 bases lay between the germline ends. The CDR3 region has the DNA TGTGCCTGGATCGCCCGGGAGTCCCCATACGAGCAGTACTTC. This encodes CAWIARESPYEQYF.

This clone came up a few times. The CDR3 DNA sequence: TGTGCTAGTGCCCCCTTTATTAATTCACCCCTCCACTTT. Its translation is CASAPFINSPLHF. This rearrangement joins TRBV12-5 to TRBJ1-6; D remains unclear. The CDR3 consists of 13 residues. Germline V gene sequence: CDR1 LGHNT, CDR2 FRNRAP. V lost 7 bases and J 6 bases, leaving 10 bases between the germline ends.

The CDR3 bases are TGTGCCAGCAGCTCCGGGACTAGCGGGGGGGTATCTTACAATGAGCAGTTCTTC. Residues: CASSSGTSGGVSYNEQFF. The V gene is TRBV5-4, the J gene TRBJ2-1; 16 nucleotides line up with TRBD2. With 3 bases clipped from V and 4 bases from J, the junction kept 7 bases outside the gene matches. Germline CDR1 SGHNT, CDR2 YYREEE (reference sequence). The CDR3 runs to 18 residues. Using reference TRBV5-4 and TRBJ2-1 for the parts outside the CDR3, the full variable domain is ETGVTQSPTHLIKTRGQQVTLRCSSQSGHNTVSWYQQALGQGPQFIFQYYREEENGRGNFPPRFSGLQFPNYSSELNVNALELDDSALYLCASSSGTSGGVSYNEQFFGPGTRLTVL.

The J gene is TRBJ2-3, the V gene TRBV14; D might be TRBD2 (5 bases). This CDR3 is 15 amino acids long. Germline V gene data show CDR1 as SGHDN and CDR2 as FVKESK. V was trimmed by 4 bases and J by 6 bases, leaving 17 bases between them. The CDR3 is CASSPLKVRGDTQYF. CDR3 nucleotides: TGTGCCAGCAGCCCTCTAAAGGTGCGAGGGGATACGCAGTATTTT. Complete variable domain (other parts from reference TRBV14 and TRBJ2-3): EAGVTQFPSHSVIEKGQTVTLRCDPISGHDNLYWYRRVMGKEIKFLLHFVKESKQDESGMPNNRFLAERTGGTYSTLKVQPAELEDSGVYFCASSPLKVRGDTQYFGPGTRLTVL.

The chain is built from TRBV25-1 and TRBJ1-1, with a possible D match to TRBD1 (6 bases). Germline values: CDR1 MGHDK, CDR2 SYGVNS. V was cut by 4 bases and J by 0 bases, with 9 bases left in between. The CDR3 has 14 residues. CDR3 sequence: CASSVTGMNTEAFF. CDR3 DNA: TGTGCCAGCAGTGTTACAGGGATGAACACTGAAGCTTTCTTT.

V gene TRBV4-1 combines with J gene TRBJ1-1, with D possibly matching TRBD1 (6 bases). The germline V gene has CDR1 MGHRA and CDR2 YSYEKL. V dropped 4 bases and J dropped 1 base, with 19 bases sitting between them. The CDR3 is 17 residues long. This CDR3 is CASSPRGGDQPNTEAFF. Here the CDR3 DNA reads TGCGCCAGCAGCCCAAGGGGGGGCGATCAACCGAACACTGAAGCTTTCTTT.

The V call is TRBV5-1, the J call TRBJ2-1, with 13 bases aligning to TRBD2. The CDR3 has 14 amino acids. Germline CDR1 SGHRS, CDR2 YFSETQ. The V and J ends lost 2 bases and 8 bases, in that order; junction bases with no gene match: 1. CDR3 in amino acids: CASSLGTSGDEQFF. CDR3 nucleotides: TGCGCCAGCAGCTTAGGGACTAGCGGGGATGAGCAGTTCTTC.

J is TRBJ2-7 and V is TRBV2; TRBD2 matches at 10 bases. This CDR3 has 16 amino acids. The germline V gene has CDR1 SNHLY and CDR2 FYNNEI. V gave up 6 bases and J gave up 5 bases; unmatched junction bases: 13. The CDR3 loop reads CASRTPVAGGINEQYF. The CDR3 coding sequence is TGTGCCAGCAGAACTCCCGTAGCGGGGGGCATCAACGAGCAGTACTTC.

V usage is TRBV5-1 and J usage is TRBJ2-3; weak D call: TRBD2 (5 bases). This CDR3 has 14 residues. V was pared by 0 bases and J by 4 bases, with 9 bases between. Germline V gene lookup returns CDR1 SGHRS and CDR2 YFSETQ. DNA of the CDR3: TGCGCCAGCAGCTTGGAAGCTAGCTCAGATACGCAGTATTTT. It specifies CASSLEASSDTQYF.

This clone has a single count. The J gene is TRBJ1-2, the V gene TRBV6-5; weak D call: TRBD1 (5 bases). The CDR3 loop spans 12 amino acids. Germline CDR1 is MNHEY and CDR2 is SVGAGI. The V end was cut by 4 bases, the J end by 5 bases, with 8 bases between. The CDR3 loop is CASSSRQYGYTF. CDR3 in DNA: TGTGCCAGCAGTTCCCGACAGTATGGCTACACCTTC.